These 19 T cell receptor beta chains share one sample of origin, sequenced in a study of T cells after yellow fever vaccination. TCRdb re-derived calls from the 5' RACE reads in MiXCR, one entry per CDR3 protein. The table lists 350,000 to 450,000 distinct CDR3 sequences, 6.2% of them singletons. The sequencing here drew on PBMCs, taken 5 days after the yellow fever booster vaccination. Every receptor here comes from a man aged 30-40 years who received the YFV17D yellow fever vaccine.

This clonotype occurred many times. The V gene is TRBV12-3 or TRBV12-4, the J gene TRBJ2-7; 12 positions match TRBD2. The V segment lost 6 bases and the J segment 2 bases; nucleotides outside the gene matches: 5. This CDR3 is 15 amino acids long. The CDR3 DNA reads as TGTGCCAGCAGACCTTCTAGCGGGAGGGCCTACGAGCAGTACTTC. Translated, it gives CASRPSSGRAYEQYF.

This clonotype was observed many times. The rearrangement joins TRBV5-1 to TRBJ2-3; TRBD2 matches 10 bases. This CDR3 spans 16 amino acids. V gave up 3 bases and J gave up 2 bases; unmatched junction bases: 6. Germline V CDR1 and CDR2: SGHRS, YFSETQ. The CDR3 nucleotides are TGCGCCAGCAGCTCCCCAACTAGCGGGGTCACAGATACGCAGTATTTT. Translated, it gives CASSSPTSGVTDTQYF.

This clonotype turned up a few times. This rearrangement joins TRBV7-2 to TRBJ2-7; 7 bases map to TRBD2. The germline V gene has CDR1 SGHTA and CDR2 FQGNSA. V dropped 4 bases and J dropped 6; count of bases not matched to a gene: 6. This CDR3 has 13 amino acids. CDR3 nucleotide sequence: TGTGCCAGCAGCTCCGGACTAGTCAGCGAGCAGTACTTC. It codes for CASSSGLVSEQYF.

In this sample, this clonotype turned up a few times. The chain joins TRBV20-1 to TRBJ2-1; 9 nucleotides align to TRBD2. Germline loops: CDR1 DFQATT, CDR2 SNEGSKA (reference sequence). CDR3 length: 17 amino acids. The V gene end was trimmed by 6 bases and the J gene end by 7 bases; junction bases not matched to a gene: 19. CDR3 residues: CSAGGATGLAIYNEQFF. In DNA form, the CDR3 reads TGCAGTGCCGGGGGCGCGACCGGACTAGCGATCTATAATGAGCAGTTCTTC.

V usage is TRBV19 and J usage is TRBJ2-5; no reliable D call. Per germline, CDR1 LNHDA and CDR2 SQIVND (reference sequence). The CDR3 is 13 amino acids. Trimming removed 9 bases at V and 7 bases at J, with 18 bases between. The CDR3 DNA follows: TGTGCCAGGGGCTCCGGATATACTCGGACCCAGTACTTC. It codes for CARGSGYTRTQYF.

This clonotype was recorded a few times. The chain joins TRBV25-1 to TRBJ2-1; either TRBD1 or TRBD2 may fit D (5 bases each). CDR3 length equals 15 residues. Trimming shortened V by 1 base and J by 8 bases, and 15 bases separated the two germline ends. The germline CDR1 and CDR2 sequences are MGHDK and SYGVNS. CDR3 loop: CASSESGTGRHEQFF. The CDR3 nucleotides read TGTGCCAGCAGTGAATCGGGGACGGGTAGACATGAGCAGTTCTTC.

This clonotype was observed a handful of times. The CDR3 nucleotides read TGTGCCAGCAGCTTGATGGGGTTAGGGAGCAATCAGCCCCAGCATTTT. Its translation is CASSLMGLGSNQPQHF. The chain is built from TRBV5-5 and TRBJ1-5, with D unresolved. V dropped 1 base and J dropped 1 base, with 12 bases sitting between them. Germline loops: CDR1 SGHKS, CDR2 YYEKEE (reference sequence). This CDR3 contains 16 residues.

This clonotype was observed many times. The V gene is TRBV5-6, the J gene TRBJ2-1; a possible D gene is TRBD2 (6 bases). The V end lost 4 bases, the J end lost 4 bases, and 18 bases lay between the germline ends. The CDR3 covers 16 residues. CDR1 and CDR2 from the germline V gene are SGHDT and YYEEEE. CDR3 protein: CASSPDGGNSYNEQFF. The CDR3 DNA sequence: TGTGCCAGCAGCCCGGATGGCGGGAACTCGTACAATGAGCAGTTCTTC.

This clonotype was seen many times. The V and J genes are TRBV5-1 and TRBJ2-2, with TRBD1 matching over 8 bases. The CDR3 is 14 amino acids. CDR1 and CDR2 (germline): SGHRS, YFSETQ. Trimming removed 5 bases from V and 5 bases from J; junction bases left unmatched: 5. The CDR3 protein is CASRTQGATGELFF. The CDR3 region has the DNA TGCGCCAGCAGAACGCAGGGGGCTACCGGGGAGCTGTTTTTT.

This clonotype was recorded at least ten times. The V and J genes are TRBV29-1 and TRBJ2-1; D ambiguous. CDR3 length: 12 amino acids. V dropped 4 bases and J dropped 2 bases, with 6 bases sitting between them. Germline values: CDR1 SQVTM, CDR2 ANQGSEA. CDR3 sequence (DNA): TGCAGCGTTGCCCAGGCCTACAATGAGCAGTTCTTC. Its protein product is CSVAQAYNEQFF.

This rearrangement joins TRBV7-3 to TRBJ2-5; no firm D call. This CDR3 has 12 amino acids. V dropped 9 bases and J dropped 0 bases, with 8 bases sitting between them. Per germline, CDR1 SGHTA and CDR2 FQGTGA. The DNA of the CDR3 is TGTGCCAGGCTTGCAGACCAAGAGACCCAGTACTTC. This codes for CARLADQETQYF. Full variable domain (remainder filled in from reference TRBV7-3 and TRBJ2-5): GAGVSQTPSNKVTEKGKYVELRCDPISGHTALYWYRQSLGQGPEFLIYFQGTGAADDSGLPNDRFFAVRPEGSVSTLKIQRTERGDSAVYLCARLADQETQYFGPGTRLLVL.

The chain joins TRBV3-1 to TRBJ2-1; 10 nucleotides match TRBD2. The CDR3 spans 17 residues. V trimming: 4 bases; J trimming: 8 bases; junction bases outside the gene matches: 14. Germline V gene data show CDR1 as LGHDT and CDR2 as YNNKEL (reference sequence). CDR3 sequence (DNA): TGTGCCAGCAGCCCCAATTCCCTAGCGGGAGATAGGGATGAGCAGTTCTTC. Its protein is CASSPNSLAGDRDEQFF.

The V call is TRBV5-1, the J call TRBJ1-2, with 7 nucleotides matching TRBD1. The junction had 6 bases not matched to a gene; V was cut back by 4 bases and J by 6 bases. Germline CDR1 and CDR2: SGHRS and YFSETQ. The CDR3 has 13 amino acids. The CDR3 DNA reads TGCGCCAGCAGCCCCGGACAGGCCGATGGCTACACCTTC. Its translation is CASSPGQADGYTF.

The table lists this clonotype with many counts. The V gene is TRBV6-2 or TRBV6-3, the J gene TRBJ2-7; the D is unclear. CDR3 length: 12 residues. V was shortened by 4 bases and J by 10 bases, with 14 bases between the two germline ends. The germline CDR1 and CDR2 sequences are MNHEY and SVGEGT. The CDR3 is CASSSSYLEQYF. The CDR3 nucleotides are TGTGCCAGCAGTTCGTCTTATCTCGAACAGTACTTC.

This clonotype has at least ten counts. The chain uses TRBV6-5 and TRBJ2-7; perhaps D is TRBD1 or TRBD2 (5 bases each). V lost 10 bases to trimming and J lost 2 bases, with 9 bases between them. The CDR3 loop spans 11 amino acids. The germline CDR1 and CDR2 sequences are MNHEY and SVGAGI. CDR3 nucleotides: TGTGCCACCCGGGACGCCTACGAGCAGTACTTC. Encoded protein: CATRDAYEQYF.

This clonotype was detected ten times or more. The chain is built from TRBV20-1 and TRBJ2-1; 8 bases are a match to TRBD2. Looked up from germline, CDR1 is DFQATT and CDR2 is SNEGSKA (reference sequence). CDR3 length equals 15 residues. J lost 3 bases, V lost 2 bases, and 6 bases had no gene match. CDR3 DNA sequence: TGCAGTGCTAGACGGGCTAGCGGGCACTACAATGAGCAGTTCTTC. Translating it yields CSARRASGHYNEQFF.

This clonotype appeared many times. This chain links TRBV10-3 with TRBJ2-3; a possible D gene is TRBD2 (6 bases). This CDR3 contains 13 residues. Looked up from germline, CDR1 is ENHRY and CDR2 is SYGVKD. V was shortened by 6 bases and J by 1 base, with 8 bases between the two germline ends. In DNA, the CDR3 is TGTGCCATCAGCGGGGAGGGCACAGATACGCAGTATTTT. This encodes CAISGEGTDTQYF.

The chain employs TRBV5-4 and TRBJ1-1; D not certain. There are 14 residues in the CDR3. V was pared by 6 bases and J by 4 bases, with 16 bases between. Germline V gene data show CDR1 as SGHNT and CDR2 as YYREEE (reference sequence). The DNA of the CDR3 is TGTGCCAGCAACATGGTAGGGTTGGGCACTGAAGCTTTCTTT. This sequence encodes CASNMVGLGTEAFF.

The chain combines TRBV7-2 with TRBJ2-3, with D uncertain. CDR1 SGHTA and CDR2 FQGNSA come from the germline V gene. This CDR3 has 14 amino acids. V gave up 5 bases and J gave up 1 base, with 10 bases separating them. The CDR3 nucleotides are TGTGCCAGCAGCATAAGGGCTGGCACAGATACGCAGTATTTT. Its protein product is CASSIRAGTDTQYF.